This T cell receptor beta chain was documented in a study of post-analysis software for immune sequencing data. Across the whole study: Several disease courses (relapsing-remitting, secondary progressive and progressive-relapsing) of multiple sclerosis were included.

Study results and limitations: Samples prepared in the same batch strongly co-clustered by F measure. Diversity measured as normalized Chao1 was significantly lower in multiple sclerosis patients than in controls.

In this sample, this clonotype turned up a few times. Its antigen is not known. Carried by the TCR beta cDNA libraries were unique molecular identifiers. T cells, roughly 0.9 to 11 million of them, yielded roughly 470,000 cDNA molecules. TCRdb reprocessed the PCR reads via MiXCR and lists one record per CDR3 protein. The sample yields under 900,000 distinct CDR3 sequences, roughly 50% seen once. Sequenced: blood. This TCR was recovered from a girl aged 10 to 17 with multiple sclerosis.

The CDR3 spells CASSTGTPNRHEQYF. DNA for the CDR3: TGTGCCAGCAGTACCGGGACCCCCAACCGCCACGAGCAGTACTTC. The chain has TRBV12-3 or TRBV12-4 and TRBJ2-7; perhaps D is TRBD1 or TRBD2 (5 bases each). This CDR3 comprises 15 residues. The V and J ends lost 5 bases and 5 bases respectively, with 19 bases between them.